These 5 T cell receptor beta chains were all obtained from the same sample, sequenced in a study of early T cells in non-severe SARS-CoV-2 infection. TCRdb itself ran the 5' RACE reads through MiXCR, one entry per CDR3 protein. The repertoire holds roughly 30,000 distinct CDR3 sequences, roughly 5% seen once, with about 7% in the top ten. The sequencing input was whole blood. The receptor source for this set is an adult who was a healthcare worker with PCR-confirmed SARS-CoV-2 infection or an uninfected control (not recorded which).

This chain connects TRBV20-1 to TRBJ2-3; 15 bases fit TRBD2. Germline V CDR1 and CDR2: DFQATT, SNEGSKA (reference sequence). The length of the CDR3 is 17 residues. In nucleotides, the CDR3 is TGCAGCGGCCGATTCGGACTAGCGGGAGGGGGCACAGATACGCAGTATTTT. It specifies CSGRFGLAGGGTDTQYF.

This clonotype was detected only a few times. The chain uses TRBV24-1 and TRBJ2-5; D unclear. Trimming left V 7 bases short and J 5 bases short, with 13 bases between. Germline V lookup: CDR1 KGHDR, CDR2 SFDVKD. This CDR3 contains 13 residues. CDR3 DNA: TGTGCCACCAGACATCCCGGAATCGAGACCCAGTACTTC. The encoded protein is CATRHPGIETQYF.

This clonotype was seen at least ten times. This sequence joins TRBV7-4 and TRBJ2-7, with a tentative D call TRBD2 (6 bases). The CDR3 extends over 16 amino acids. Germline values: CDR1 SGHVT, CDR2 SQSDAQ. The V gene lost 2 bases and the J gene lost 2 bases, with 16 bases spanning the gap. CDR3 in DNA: TGTGCCAGCAGCTTAAGCTGTCTAGCGACTCCCTACGAGCAGTACTTC. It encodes CASSLSCLATPYEQYF.

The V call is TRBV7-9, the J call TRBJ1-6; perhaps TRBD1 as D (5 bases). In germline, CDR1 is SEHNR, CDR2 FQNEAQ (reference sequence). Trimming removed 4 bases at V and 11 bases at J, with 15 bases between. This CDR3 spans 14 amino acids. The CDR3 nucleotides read TGTGCCAGCAGCTCACAGGAAACTGTTGCACCCCTCCACTTT. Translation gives CASSSQETVAPLHF.

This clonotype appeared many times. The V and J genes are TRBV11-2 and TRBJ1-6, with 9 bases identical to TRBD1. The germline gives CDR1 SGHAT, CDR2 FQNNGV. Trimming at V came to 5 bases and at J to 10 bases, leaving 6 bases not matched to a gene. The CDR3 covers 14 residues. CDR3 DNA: TGTGCCAGCAGCAATCCGGGACAGGGCTCACCCCTCCACTTT. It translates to CASSNPGQGSPLHF.